The 28 T cell receptor beta chains below all came from one sample that was sequenced in a study. TCRdb reprocessed the RT-PCR reads via MiXCR and lists one record per CDR3 protein. Of more than 550,000 distinct CDR3 sequences in the sample, 13% to 15% are singletons; the top ten hold 3% to 4.5%. Sequencing was done on a sample of memory CD4+ T cells from blood. Source of these receptors: a female donor in good health, serving as a healthy control.

This clonotype appeared many times. The DNA of the CDR3 is TGCGCCAGCAGCTCTCGTTTGGGCGGGATGGGCACCGGGGAGCTGTTTTTT. It translates to CASSSRLGGMGTGELFF. The chain combines TRBV4-1 with TRBJ2-2; weak D call: TRBD2 (6 bases). V was clipped by 5 bases and J by 4 bases, with 20 bases between them. The CDR3 extends over 17 amino acids. Germline CDR1 is MGHRA and CDR2 is YSYEKL.

In its sample, this clonotype was seen a few times. The chain carries TRBV19 and TRBJ2-7, with 8 bases matching TRBD2. This CDR3 comprises 14 residues. Trimming took 8 bases from V and 2 from J; bases not matched to a gene: 8. Looked up from germline, CDR1 is LNHDA and CDR2 is SQIVND (reference sequence). The CDR3: CASSRGGLAYEQYF. The CDR3 region has the DNA TGTGCCAGTTCGAGAGGGGGACTAGCCTACGAGCAGTACTTC.

This clonotype was found a few times. The J gene is TRBJ2-7, the V gene TRBV20-1, with 10 nucleotides matching TRBD2. The CDR3 has 14 residues. V gave up 6 bases and J gave up 4 bases; unmatched junction bases: 9. Germline V gene data show CDR1 as DFQATT and CDR2 as SNEGSKA (reference sequence). CDR3 nucleotides: TGCAGTGCCCCGACCCTAGCGGGGGATTACGAGCAGTACTTC. Translated, it gives CSAPTLAGDYEQYF.

This chain links TRBV9 with TRBJ2-5, with D possibly matching TRBD2 (7 bases). CDR3 size: 17 residues. Trimming took off 0 bases at V and 1 base at J, with 16 bases between the two ends. The germline CDR1 and CDR2 sequences are SGDLS and YYNGEE. CDR3 amino acids: CASSVAAGAPSQETQYF. As DNA, the CDR3 is TGTGCCAGCAGCGTAGCTGCGGGGGCACCCTCCCAAGAGACCCAGTACTTC.

This clonotype showed up just a few times. The V and J genes are TRBV5-1 and TRBJ1-1; a weak D match, TRBD1 (5 bases). V was shortened by 4 bases and J by 1 base, with 14 bases between the two germline ends. From germline, CDR1 is SGHRS and CDR2 YFSETQ. The CDR3 runs to 15 residues. The CDR3 DNA sequence: TGCGCCAGCAGCCCTAACTTCGGACAGAACACTGAAGCTTTCTTT. Its translation: CASSPNFGQNTEAFF.

This clonotype was seen a handful of times. This chain uses TRBV6-5 with TRBJ1-5, with TRBD1 matching 7 bases. Germline-derived CDR1 and CDR2 are MNHEY and SVGAGI. J lost 2 bases, V lost 2 bases, and 3 bases had no gene match. The CDR3 runs 15 residues. The CDR3 nucleotides are TGTGCCAGCAGTTACAAGGGGGCCGGCAATCAGCCCCAGCATTTT. Translated, it gives CASSYKGAGNQPQHF.

This clonotype appeared a single time. The chain is built from TRBV6-6 and TRBJ2-4, with D perhaps TRBD2 (5 bases). This CDR3 spans 17 amino acids. V lost 6 bases, J lost 4 bases, and 22 bases lay in between. Germline V lookup: CDR1 MNHNY, CDR2 SVGAGI (reference sequence). In DNA, the CDR3 is TGTGCCAGCAGCCCACTCCAGGTCGGGGAAGAGAAAAACATTCAGTACTTC. Translating it yields CASSPLQVGEEKNIQYF.

This clonotype has ten or more counts. V and J are TRBV20-1 and TRBJ1-6, with 7 nucleotides matching TRBD1. CDR1 is DFQATT, CDR2 SNEGSKA, per germline (reference sequence). V lost 1 base, J lost 4 bases, and 1 base stayed unmatched. This CDR3 spans 14 amino acids. The DNA of the CDR3 is TGCAGTGCTAGAGGGACAGGATATAATTCACCCCTCCACTTT. Translating gives CSARGTGYNSPLHF.

This clonotype was seen a handful of times. V is TRBV9 and J is TRBJ1-1, with 9 bases aligning to TRBD1. Trimming took 3 bases from V and 2 from J; bases not matched to a gene: 8. The CDR3 is 16 residues long. Germline lookup yields CDR1 SGDLS and CDR2 YYNGEE. Here the CDR3 DNA reads TGTGCCAGCAGCGATGGGGACAGGGTCTTTAACACTGAAGCTTTCTTT. Its protein product is CASSDGDRVFNTEAFF.

The J gene is TRBJ2-1, the V gene TRBV7-2; possible D gene TRBD2, 6 bases. Germline assignment: CDR1 SGHTA and CDR2 FQGNSA. CDR3 size: 16 residues. V was cut by 6 bases and J by 0 bases, with 15 bases left in between. The CDR3 nucleotides are TGTGCCAGCAGTTCCCGAGGCGGGAACTCCTACAATGAGCAGTTCTTC. It codes for CASSSRGGNSYNEQFF. Variable domain in full (rest from reference TRBV7-2 and TRBJ2-1): GAGVSQSPSNKVTEKGKDVELRCDPISGHTALYWYRQSLGQGLEFLIYFQGNSAPDKSGLPSDRFSAERTGGSVSTLTIQRTQQEDSAVYLCASSSRGGNSYNEQFFGPGTRLTVL.

This clonotype occurred many times. This chain connects TRBV29-1 to TRBJ1-2; D gene ambiguous. The CDR3 has 12 amino acids. The germline CDR1 and CDR2 sequences are SQVTM and ANQGSEA. The V and J ends lost 3 bases and 0 bases respectively, with 5 bases between them. This CDR3 reads CSVDRSNYGYTF. CDR3 DNA: TGCAGCGTTGACAGGTCTAACTATGGCTACACCTTC. The whole variable domain, remainder taken from reference TRBV29-1 and TRBJ1-2, is SAVISQKPSRDICQRGTSLTIQCQVDSQVTMMFWYRQQPGQSLTLIATANQGSEATYESGFVIDKFPISRPNLTFSTLTVSNMSPEDSSIYLCSVDRSNYGYTFGSGTRLTVV.

The chain couples TRBV6-5 to TRBJ2-7, with 7 positions matching TRBD2. Germline assignment: CDR1 MNHEY and CDR2 SVGAGI. The ends lost 7 bases at V and 7 bases at J; junction bases unmatched: 13. CDR3 length equals 14 residues. CDR3 coding DNA: TGTGCCAGCACCCCCTCGGGCAGGGAGGGGGAGCAGTACTTC. This gives the protein CASTPSGREGEQYF.

The J gene is TRBJ2-5, the V gene TRBV27, with D perhaps matching TRBD1 (5 bases). V was pared by 4 bases and J by 1 base, with 10 bases between. The germline CDR1 and CDR2 sequences are MNHEY and SMNVEV (reference sequence). The length of the CDR3 is 14 residues. DNA for the CDR3: TGTGCCAGCAGTTGGGCGACAGTCCAAGAGACCCAGTACTTC. As protein: CASSWATVQETQYF.

This clonotype was observed a few times. The J gene is TRBJ1-6, the V gene TRBV7-9; unclear D gene. V was trimmed by 3 bases and J by 8 bases, leaving 8 bases between them. Per germline, CDR1 SEHNR and CDR2 FQNEAQ (reference sequence). The CDR3 totals 13 residues. The CDR3 here is CASSLGNHSPLHF. For the CDR3, the DNA is TGTGCCAGCAGCTTGGGGAACCATTCACCCCTCCACTTT.

This clonotype was counted only a few times. This rearrangement joins TRBV20-1 to TRBJ2-2; D remains ambiguous. The CDR3 has 13 amino acids. Trimming removed 4 bases from V and 7 bases from J, with 13 bases in between. From germline, CDR1 is DFQATT and CDR2 SNEGSKA (reference sequence). The CDR3 loop is CSATAYLGGELFF. CDR3 sequence (DNA): TGCAGTGCTACGGCCTATCTCGGCGGGGAGCTGTTTTTT.

This clonotype was recorded a few times. The chain combines TRBV30 with TRBJ1-2; D is possibly TRBD1 (6 bases). Germline V CDR1 and CDR2: GTSNPN, SVGIG (reference sequence). This CDR3 region has 14 residues. V was pared by 8 bases and J by 4 bases, with 20 bases between. This CDR3 reads CATTAYEGGYGYTF. In DNA, the CDR3 is TGTGCCACTACAGCGTATGAGGGGGGCTATGGCTACACCTTC.

This clonotype was counted a few times. J is TRBJ2-7 and V is TRBV14, with no clear D. This CDR3 has 14 residues. The V end lost 2 bases, the J end lost 1 base, and 9 bases lay between the germline ends. The germline gives CDR1 SGHDN, CDR2 FVKESK. The CDR3 spells CASSQFASSYEQYF. The CDR3 coding sequence is TGTGCCAGCAGCCAATTCGCGAGTTCCTACGAGCAGTACTTC.

This clonotype was detected ten times or more. This rearrangement joins TRBV5-1 to TRBJ2-1, with a tentative D call TRBD2 (5 bases). The CDR3 length is 15 residues. With 5 bases removed from V and 0 bases from J, the gap between germline ends came to 12 bases. Per germline, CDR1 SGHRS and CDR2 YFSETQ. CDR3 amino acids: CASSLSTTSYNEQFF. As DNA, the CDR3 is TGCGCCAGCAGTCTCTCGACTACCTCCTACAATGAGCAGTTCTTC.

This clonotype has more than one count but fewer than ten. The rearrangement joins TRBV5-5 to TRBJ1-1; TRBD1 is a possible D gene (6 bases). V was trimmed by 3 bases and J by 1 base, leaving 13 bases between them. From germline, CDR1 is SGHKS and CDR2 YYEKEE (reference sequence). The CDR3 is 15 residues long. DNA for the CDR3: TGTGCCAGCAGCTGGGCCGGGACAAAGAACACTGAAGCTTTCTTT. Amino acids: CASSWAGTKNTEAFF.

This chain links TRBV5-1 with TRBJ2-5, with 12 positions matching TRBD2. There are 14 residues in the CDR3. Germline CDR1 and CDR2: SGHRS and YFSETQ. Unmatched junction bases numbered 8, after V lost 9 bases and J lost 5 bases. The CDR3 loop reads CATSTSGGVETQYF. The CDR3 DNA reads as TGCGCCACCTCGACTAGCGGGGGTGTTGAGACCCAGTACTTC. The whole variable domain, filled in from reference TRBV5-1 and TRBJ2-5, reads KAGVTQTPRYLIKTRGQQVTLSCSPISGHRSVSWYQQTPGQGLQFLFEYFSETQRNKGNFPGRFSGRQFSNSRSEMNVSTLELGDSALYLCATSTSGGVETQYFGPGTRLLVL.

This clonotype was counted a few times. CDR3 in DNA: TGCAGTGCTAGAGATTCTAGCTTGGAGACCCAGTACTTC. Translated, it gives CSARDSSLETQYF. The rearrangement uses TRBV20-1 and TRBJ2-5; D might be TRBD2 (5 bases). V lost 0 bases, J lost 5 bases, and 10 bases lay in between. CDR1 is DFQATT, CDR2 SNEGSKA, per germline (reference sequence). This CDR3 spans 13 amino acids.

The gene calls are TRBV5-1 and TRBJ1-1; D is perhaps TRBD1 (5 bases). This CDR3 contains 15 residues. V lost 0 bases and J 3 bases, leaving 12 bases between the germline ends. CDR1 and CDR2 from the germline V gene are SGHRS and YFSETQ. CDR3 residues: CASSLALTVYTEAFF. The DNA of the CDR3 is TGCGCCAGCAGCTTGGCGCTGACAGTCTACACTGAAGCTTTCTTT.

The chain is built from TRBV7-9 and TRBJ1-6; the D gene is possibly TRBD1 (6 bases). The V gene's germline CDR1 is SEHNR and CDR2 FQNEAQ (reference sequence). The CDR3 spans 14 residues. The V end lost 5 bases, the J end lost 6 bases, and 11 bases lay between the germline ends. The CDR3, as DNA: TGTGCCAGCAGCCCCCAGGACAGTAATTCACCCCTCCACTTT. Translating it yields CASSPQDSNSPLHF. Together with reference TRBV7-9 and TRBJ1-6, the CDR3 gives the full variable domain: DTGVSQNPRHKITKRGQNVTFRCDPISEHNRLYWYRQTLGQGPEFLTYFQNEAQLEKSRLLSDRFSAERPKGSFSTLEIQRTEQGDSAMYLCASSPQDSNSPLHFGNGTRLTVT.

The gene calls are TRBV20-1 and TRBJ2-7, with D possibly matching TRBD1 (7 bases). V lost 5 bases, J lost 1 base, and 18 bases lay in between. Germline-derived CDR1 and CDR2 are DFQATT and SNEGSKA (reference sequence). The CDR3 length is 15 residues. The CDR3, as DNA: TGCAGTGCTTTTCCCAGGGGGAGGATATCCTACGAGCAGTACTTC. Its translation: CSAFPRGRISYEQYF.

The table lists this clonotype with many counts. J is TRBJ2-7 and V is TRBV30; 9 bases fit TRBD1. The junction had 2 bases not matched to a gene; V was cut back by 5 bases and J by 3 bases. This CDR3 contains 12 residues. Germline V gene sequence: CDR1 GTSNPN, CDR2 SVGIG (reference sequence). The CDR3 DNA sequence: TGTGCCTGGGACAGGGGGAGCTACGAGCAGTACTTC. Its protein is CAWDRGSYEQYF.

This clonotype was recorded a few times. The chain uses TRBV20-1 and TRBJ1-5; D gene ambiguous. Germline V gene data show CDR1 as DFQATT and CDR2 as SNEGSKA (reference sequence). This CDR3 comprises 15 residues. V lost 3 bases to trimming and J lost 4 bases, with 16 bases between them. CDR3 residues: CSASGRGFGNQPQHF. The CDR3 nucleotides read TGCAGTGCTAGTGGCCGCGGTTTTGGAAATCAGCCCCAGCATTTT.

At least ten counts were recorded for this clonotype. The V and J genes are TRBV12-3 or TRBV12-4 and TRBJ1-6, with 7 bases matching TRBD1. J lost 5 bases, V lost 7 bases, and 5 bases had no gene match. This CDR3 has 14 amino acids. Here the CDR3 DNA reads TGTGCCAGCACCGCACAGGGGAATAATTCACCCCTCCACTTT. Translation gives CASTAQGNNSPLHF.

The gene calls are TRBV15 and TRBJ2-1; 8 nucleotides match TRBD1. The CDR3 has 13 amino acids. V dropped 5 bases and J dropped 15; count of bases not matched to a gene: 12. Germline CDR1 LNHNV, CDR2 YYDKDF (reference sequence). CDR3: CATSDNMDRAPFF. CDR3 nucleotide sequence: TGTGCCACCAGCGATAATATGGACAGGGCGCCGTTCTTC.